A selection of T cell receptor beta chains follows, all from one sample in a study of blood T cell repertoires in COVID-19. The method was immunoSEQ multiplex PCR; TCRdb's version includes in-frame clones alone and lacks a portion of them. The table lists roughly 200,000 clones, about nine tenths of them singletons. The sample consisted of peripheral blood. The origin of the receptors is a man between 18 and 35 years old with active or convalescent COVID-19. CDR3s leave out the opening cysteine and the closing phenylalanine or tryptophan. Each record gives: J gene, V gene, CDR3 protein.

J: TRBJ2-3
V: TRBV6-5
CDR3: ASSTGLTDTQY

J: TRBJ1-1
V: TRBV29-1
CDR3: SVASSSRNTEAF

J: TRBJ2-5
V: TRBV19
CDR3: ASSGGLRSGAETQY

J: TRBJ2-3
V: TRBV5-1
CDR3: ASTPRRQGGGDTQY

J: TRBJ2-1
V: TRBV5-1
CDR3: ASSLAGLRGASYNEQF

J: TRBJ1-3
V: TRBV12-3/TRBV12-4
CDR3: ASSTGSGNTIY

J: TRBJ1-2
V: TRBV7-9
CDR3: ASSLDPGNYGYT

J: TRBJ1-5
V: TRBV2
CDR3: ASSWVRGNQPQH

J: TRBJ1-1
V: TRBV11-1
CDR3: ASSPDRGRGTEAF

J: TRBJ2-1
V: TRBV28
CDR3: ASSLDPGTSLF

J: TRBJ1-3
V: TRBV5-4
CDR3: ASSWGQHSGNTIY

J: TRBJ2-5
V: TRBV19
CDR3: ASSTTIGQETQY

J: TRBJ2-3
V: TRBV9
CDR3: ASSGPGQGVRDTQY

J: TRBJ2-7
V: TRBV4-3
CDR3: ASSQVAGYYEQY

J: TRBJ1-3
V: TRBV5-4
CDR3: ASSKRTGANSGNTIY

J: TRBJ2-5
V: TRBV9
CDR3: ASSSLWGREETQY

J: TRBJ2-1
V: TRBV6-4
CDR3: ASSDSDSKRNEQF

J: TRBJ2-2
V: TRBV7-2
CDR3: ASSKASGLNTGELF

J: TRBJ2-7
V: TRBV10-3
CDR3: AISEGQVYEQY

J: TRBJ2-1
V: TRBV12-5
CDR3: ASGLVSGYNNEQF

J: TRBJ1-5
V: TRBV6-5
CDR3: ASTPDRVRQPQH

J: TRBJ2-1
V: TRBV7-2
CDR3: ASSLEVLRGEQF

J: TRBJ1-1
V: TRBV18
CDR3: ASSPGQLNTEAF

J: TRBJ2-7
V: TRBV25-1
CDR3: ASSATGTGGYEQY

J: TRBJ1-4
V: TRBV30
CDR3: AWSFRLWGRQATNEKLF

J: TRBJ1-2
V: TRBV6-1
CDR3: ASREAPGYGYT

J: TRBJ2-2
V: TRBV10-3
CDR3: AITQGATGELF

J: TRBJ2-7
V: TRBV3-1/TRBV3-2
CDR3: ASSVRDGSSYEQY

J: TRBJ2-1
V: TRBV9
CDR3: ASSVGGTSAYNEQF

J: TRBJ2-6
V: TRBV6-2/TRBV6-3
CDR3: ASSYWGGSGANVLT

J: TRBJ1-4
V: TRBV15
CDR3: ATSREGTGVEKLF

J: TRBJ2-1
V: TRBV24-1
CDR3: ATSEGRHHKQF

J: TRBJ2-5
V: TRBV5-1
CDR3: ASSRGEKETQY

J: TRBJ2-5
V: TRBV5-1
CDR3: ASSSGASGRGETQY

J: TRBJ1-2
V: TRBV29-1
CDR3: SVEDWSQTRGSYGYT

J: TRBJ2-7
V: TRBV9
CDR3: ASSRTNSYEQY

J: TRBJ1-5
V: TRBV24-1
CDR3: ATSDPRRDRLQPQH

J: TRBJ1-2
V: TRBV2
CDR3: ASSEGNRGYGYT

J: TRBJ2-5
V: TRBV25-1
CDR3: ASIGTSGRLYQETQY

J: TRBJ2-3
V: TRBV7-3
CDR3: ASSLLAGVDTQY

J: TRBJ1-2
V: TRBV5-4
CDR3: ASSLTGVNYGYT

J: TRBJ1-1
V: TRBV6-2/TRBV6-3
CDR3: ASSPMVAGFNTEAF

J: TRBJ1-6
V: TRBV28
CDR3: ASSPQGQVLSPLH

J: TRBJ1-2
V: TRBV21-1
CDR3: ASSLMRRDGGYT

J: TRBJ2-1
V: TRBV7-2
CDR3: ASGTSGWNEQF

J: TRBJ1-4
V: TRBV19
CDR3: ASSAGQRNEKLF